What follows describes a single TCR beta chain. Its cognate antigen is unknown. The data originate from a study of blood T cells in healthy people across ages. Study-wide results and limits: The study could not conclusively compare naive and antigen-experienced cells, given its unsorted PBMCs. In the absence of known donor CMV status, changes in expanded clonotypes were possibly confounded.

CDR3 length: 17 amino acids. CDR1 is SQVTM, CDR2 ANQGSEA, per germline. The use of a sample-barcoded 5' primer and a J-beta primer mix characterized a second PCR of 7 to 11 cycles. Every cDNA molecule bore a tag from a template-switch adaptor containing 12 random nucleotides. TCRdb reanalysed the 5' RACE reads using MiXCR and keeps one entry per CDR3 protein. The table lists around 780,000 distinct CDR3 sequences, around 50% of them singletons. The chain employs TRBV29-1 and TRBJ2-4, with 13 bases lining up with TRBD2. The J call may be in error: the DNA end matches TRBJ2-5 better. The sequence derives from a man aged 35 to 55 in good health. Sequencing was performed on blood. The chain's CDR3 is CSVLTHRTSGGQETQYF. The CDR3 DNA sequence: TGCAGCGTTCTAACACACAGGACTAGCGGGGGCCAAGAGACCCAGTACTTC.